These T cell receptor beta chains were read from a single sample in a study of blood T cell repertoires in COVID-19. Sequencing used immunoSEQ multiplex PCR; TCRdb keeps in-frame clones, though not all of them. The repertoire includes tens of thousands of clones, 65% to 85% of them detected once, and more than 15% sits in the top ten. The source material was peripheral blood. Receptors originate from a man between 65 and 85 years old with active or convalescent COVID-19. Each CDR3 is given with its conserved first and last residue. Fields, in order: D gene, V gene, clone size, J gene, CDR3 protein, CDR3 DNA. The D gene is left open where the match is weak. Not every row has a clone size; where given, it reads once, few, many or a size class.

d_gene: NA
v_gene: TRBV4-1
abundance: NA
j_gene: TRBJ1-6
CDR3aa: CASSQAYGNSPLHF
CDR3nt: TGCGCCAGCAGCCAGGCCTACGGGAATTCACCCCTCCACTTT

d_gene: NA
v_gene: TRBV2
abundance: NA
j_gene: TRBJ1-1
CDR3aa: CASRDPPGGRIPEAFF
CDR3nt: TGTGCCAGCAGAGACCCTCCTGGGGGCAGGATCCCTGAAGCTTTCTTT

d_gene: NA
v_gene: TRBV2
abundance: many
j_gene: TRBJ2-1
CDR3aa: CASSEALGPRGEQFF
CDR3nt: TGTGCCAGCAGTGAAGCGCTAGGCCCCCGAGGTGAGCAGTTCTTC

d_gene: NA
v_gene: TRBV19
abundance: once
j_gene: TRBJ1-4
CDR3aa: CASSIRGSNEKLFF
CDR3nt: TGTGCCAGTAGTATCCGGGGATCTAATGAAAAACTGTTTTTT

d_gene: TRBD1
v_gene: TRBV5-6
abundance: NA
j_gene: TRBJ1-2
CDR3aa: CASSRGQGTKGYTF
CDR3nt: TGTGCCAGCAGCCGCGGACAGGGGACGAAGGGCTACACCTTC

d_gene: TRBD1
v_gene: TRBV14
abundance: NA
j_gene: TRBJ1-2
CDR3aa: CASNLQGASGYTF
CDR3nt: TGTGCCAGCAACCTACAGGGGGCGAGTGGCTACACCTTC

d_gene: TRBD1
v_gene: TRBV3-1/TRBV3-2
abundance: NA
j_gene: TRBJ1-2
CDR3aa: CASSPQGNGYTF
CDR3nt: TGTGCCAGCAGCCCACAGGGGAATGGCTACACCTTC

d_gene: TRBD2
v_gene: TRBV3-1/TRBV3-2
abundance: NA
j_gene: TRBJ2-1
CDR3aa: CASSQGSSGGVSSYNEQFF
CDR3nt: TGTGCCAGCAGCCAAGGGTCTAGCGGGGGGGTTAGCTCCTACAATGAGCAGTTCTTC

d_gene: NA
v_gene: TRBV6-6
abundance: NA
j_gene: TRBJ2-5
CDR3aa: CASTNRGETQYF
CDR3nt: TGTGCCAGCACCAATCGGGGGGAGACCCAGTACTTC

d_gene: NA
v_gene: TRBV19
abundance: once
j_gene: TRBJ1-2
CDR3aa: CASTRQSTIYGYTF
CDR3nt: TGTGCCAGTACGAGACAGAGTACCATTTATGGCTACACCTTC

d_gene: TRBD1
v_gene: TRBV6-1
abundance: NA
j_gene: TRBJ2-3
CDR3aa: CASSDGTGTDTQYF
CDR3nt: TGTGCCAGCAGTGACGGGACAGGCACAGATACGCAGTATTTT

d_gene: NA
v_gene: TRBV10-1
abundance: NA
j_gene: TRBJ2-2
CDR3aa: CASSEGGVNTGELFF
CDR3nt: TGCGCCAGCAGTGAAGGAGGGGTGAACACCGGGGAGCTGTTTTTT

d_gene: NA
v_gene: TRBV2
abundance: NA
j_gene: TRBJ1-5
CDR3aa: CASSELSNQPQHF
CDR3nt: TGTGCCAGCAGTGAACTATCCAATCAGCCCCAGCATTTT

d_gene: NA
v_gene: TRBV28
abundance: NA
j_gene: TRBJ2-5
CDR3aa: CASTLHSEKTQYF
CDR3nt: TGTGCCAGCACCCTCCATTCAGAAAAGACCCAGTACTTC

d_gene: NA
v_gene: TRBV30
abundance: NA
j_gene: TRBJ1-5
CDR3aa: CAWSVAGWGYSNQPQHF
CDR3nt: TGTGCCTGGAGTGTGGCAGGGTGGGGTTATAGCAATCAGCCCCAGCATTTT

d_gene: NA
v_gene: TRBV12-3/TRBV12-4
abundance: NA
j_gene: TRBJ1-4
CDR3aa: CASSLSRKLFF
CDR3nt: TGTGCCAGCAGTTTATCGAGGAAACTGTTTTTT

d_gene: NA
v_gene: TRBV6-5
abundance: NA
j_gene: TRBJ2-1
CDR3aa: CASSYWGGLSYEQFF
CDR3nt: TGTGCCAGCAGTTACTGGGGGGGCCTTAGCTATGAGCAGTTCTTC

d_gene: NA
v_gene: TRBV28
abundance: NA
j_gene: TRBJ1-2
CDR3aa: CATTAAYYGYTF
CDR3nt: TGTGCCACTACAGCGGCGTACTATGGCTACACCTTC